This is a list of T cell receptor beta chains from one sample in a study of response to subunit inactivated influenza vaccine. TCRdb processed the RT-PCR reads anew with MiXCR; each CDR3 protein has one entry. This sample has approximately 520,000 distinct CDR3 sequences, with about 17% found just once. This specimen consisted of CD4+ T cells sorted from PBMCs, obtained around 2 years after vaccination. The origin of the receptors is a man aged 50 to 69 who received an inactivated influenza vaccine. Both conserved end residues are part of each CDR3. The D gene is left open where the match is weak. Only part of the rows carry a size: once, few, many, or a class if the clone is expanded.

j_gene | v_gene | d_gene | abundance | CDR3nt | CDR3aa
TRBJ2-1 | TRBV20-1 | TRBD2 | few | TGCAGTGCTAGACCCTTGGCGGGGGGGCCCCCCTACAATGAGCAGTTCTTC | CSARPLAGGPPYNEQFF
TRBJ2-7 | TRBV4-2 | NA | NA | TGTGCCAGCTCTGGGGATTCGACCGAGCAGTACTTC | CASSGDSTEQYF
TRBJ1-2 | TRBV3-1 | NA | few | TGTGCCAGCAGCCAAGGAATTACTTGGGGGAACTATGGCTACACCTTC | CASSQGITWGNYGYTF
TRBJ2-4 | TRBV7-2 | NA | few | TGTGCCAGCAGCTTAAGGCGGCCCCCTGACATTCAGTACTTC | CASSLRRPPDIQYF
TRBJ1-4 | TRBV10-3 | NA | few | TGTGCCATCAGTGAAAATTCAGGCCGTTTGGGGGAACTGTTTTTT | CAISENSGRLGELFF
TRBJ1-5 | TRBV10-3 | NA | NA | TGTGCCATCAGTGAGAACAGAAATCAGCCCCAGCATTTT | CAISENRNQPQHF
TRBJ2-3 | TRBV5-6 | TRBD2 | NA | TGTGCCAGCAGCTGGACACCCGGGACTAGCGGCGTCACGGATACGCAGTATTTT | CASSWTPGTSGVTDTQYF
TRBJ2-5 | TRBV10-3 | NA | many | TGTGCCATCAGTGATCAGGGTGGAGAAGAGACCCAGTACTTC | CAISDQGGEETQYF
TRBJ2-3 | TRBV6-2/TRBV6-3 | NA | few | TGTGCCAGCAGGAAAGGACGGGGGGCTAGCACAGATACGCAGTATTTT | CASRKGRGASTDTQYF
TRBJ1-2 | TRBV6-1 | NA | NA | TGTGCCAGCAGGGACACTGCTAACTATGGCTACACCTTC | CASRDTANYGYTF
TRBJ1-1 | TRBV7-2 | NA | few | TGTGCCAGCAGCTTAGCCTATCGGGACGTCACTGAAGCTTTCTTT | CASSLAYRDVTEAFF
TRBJ2-7 | TRBV5-1 | TRBD2 | NA | TGCGCCAGCAGCCCGGGACTAGCGGGGATCTCCTACGAGCAGTACTTC | CASSPGLAGISYEQYF
TRBJ2-1 | TRBV28 | NA | NA | TGTGCCAGCAGCGGGGTCGGCCGCTCCTACAATGAGCAGTTCTTC | CASSGVGRSYNEQFF
TRBJ2-3 | TRBV7-2 | TRBD2 | NA | TGTGCCAGCAGCGGACTAGCGAGAGATACGCAGTATTTT | CASSGLARDTQYF
TRBJ2-3 | TRBV5-5 | NA | NA | TGTGCCAGCAGCGCGCCCCGCACAGATACGCAGTATTTT | CASSAPRTDTQYF
TRBJ2-5 | TRBV29-1 | NA | few | TGCAGCGCGATCCGGGGCCAAGAGACCCAGTACTTC | CSAIRGQETQYF
TRBJ2-1 | TRBV5-1 | NA | NA | TGCGCCAGCAGCAGTGTTCGCGGGACTGCTCCCTACAATGAGCAGTTCTTC | CASSSVRGTAPYNEQFF
TRBJ2-5 | TRBV11-2 | NA | many | TGTGCCAGCAGCTTTCGAGTGGCGGGAAGTCTCCGGCCCCAAGAGACCCAGTACTTC | CASSFRVAGSLRPQETQYF
TRBJ1-1 | TRBV5-1 | NA | NA | TGCGCCAGCAGCTTGACCACCCCGAACACTGAAGCTTTCTTT | CASSLTTPNTEAFF
TRBJ2-3 | TRBV3-1 | NA | many | TGTGCCAGCAGCCAAGATTCCGAAGATACGCAGTATTTT | CASSQDSEDTQYF
TRBJ2-5 | TRBV4-1 | NA | NA | TGCGCCAGCAGTGATGAATGGGTGGAGACCCAGTACTTC | CASSDEWVETQYF
TRBJ2-3 | TRBV29-1 | NA | few | TGCAGCGTCTCTGGGGCAGATACGCAGTATTTT | CSVSGADTQYF
TRBJ2-5 | TRBV11-2 | NA | NA | TGTGCCAGCAGCTCAGGTGCGGGCCGTTCGGAGACCCAGTACTTC | CASSSGAGRSETQYF
TRBJ1-5 | TRBV12-3/TRBV12-4 | NA | NA | TGTGCCAGCAGACAGGCGGGGACCGCTGGGAATCAGCCCCAGCATTTT | CASRQAGTAGNQPQHF
TRBJ1-6 | TRBV11-2 | TRBD1 | NA | TGTGCCAGCAGCTTAATGCGGGACAGGGCTTCACCCCTCCACTTT | CASSLMRDRASPLHF
TRBJ1-6 | TRBV5-5 | NA | few | TGTGCCAGCAGCTTATCATGGGACACCTTTTCACCCCTCCACTTT | CASSLSWDTFSPLHF
TRBJ2-1 | TRBV15 | NA | NA | TGTGCCACCAGCAGACTGGGGGACCTAAACAATGAGCAGTTCTTC | CATSRLGDLNNEQFF
TRBJ1-1 | TRBV12-3/TRBV12-4 | NA | NA | TGTGCCAGCAGTTTAAACTTAGAAGCTTTCTTT | CASSLNLEAFF
TRBJ2-3 | TRBV12-3/TRBV12-4 | TRBD1 | NA | TGTGCCAGCAGTCTCACAGGGGGCCAAGATACGCAGTATTTT | CASSLTGGQDTQYF
TRBJ2-3 | TRBV15 | NA | NA | TGTGCCACCAGCAGAGACCGAGGTCCGTATACGCAGTATTTT | CATSRDRGPYTQYF
TRBJ1-5 | TRBV5-5 | NA | NA | TGTGCCAGCAGCCGCACGTCAGCTAGCAATCAGCCCCAGCATTTT | CASSRTSASNQPQHF
TRBJ1-6 | TRBV6-1 | TRBD1 | NA | TGTGCCAGCAGTCGGGACAGGAGCTCCTATAATTCACCCCTCCACTTT | CASSRDRSSYNSPLHF
TRBJ2-5 | TRBV12-3/TRBV12-4 | NA | many | TGTGCCAGCCTCCTAAGGGGCCTAGGGGAGACCCAGTACTTC | CASLLRGLGETQYF
TRBJ2-3 | TRBV20-1 | TRBD1 | NA | TGCAGTGCTCTGCCGTGGACAGGGAGCACAGATACGCAGTATTTT | CSALPWTGSTDTQYF
TRBJ2-6 | TRBV20-1 | NA | NA | TGCAGTGCTGCGGATGGGGCCAACGTCCTGACTTTC | CSAADGANVLTF
TRBJ2-1 | TRBV20-1 | TRBD2 | NA | TGCAGTGCTAGCGCCCGGCTAGCGGGGGGTTCCTACAATGAGCAGTTCTTC | CSASARLAGGSYNEQFF
TRBJ1-1 | TRBV29-1 | NA | few | TGCAGCGTTGACCGCGGGGCCTCTGGTGAAGCTTTCTTT | CSVDRGASGEAFF
TRBJ1-1 | TRBV29-1 | NA | few | TGCAGCGTTGGTGCCCCCATCTACACTGAAGCTTTCTTT | CSVGAPIYTEAFF
TRBJ1-3 | TRBV5-4 | NA | many | TGTGCCAGCAGCCCGGAGGCCACTGGAAACACCATATATTTT | CASSPEATGNTIYF
TRBJ2-7 | TRBV4-2 | NA | NA | TGTGCCAGCAGCCAAGGTGAAGGGGCGAGAGAGCAGTACTTC | CASSQGEGAREQYF
TRBJ1-4 | TRBV6-5 | NA | few | TGTGCCAGCAGTTACGGGAAACGACAGGTTGTAATGGAAAAACTGTTTTTT | CASSYGKRQVVMEKLFF